This paragraph covers one T cell receptor (beta chain) sequence. Trimming took 5 bases from V and 4 from J; bases not matched to a gene: 9. CDR3 size: 15 residues. The germline CDR1 and CDR2 sequences are SGHVS and FQNEAQ. This record comes from a study of blood T cell repertoires in COVID-19. Study-wide context: Some COVID-19 samples were acute and others convalescent; all came from the United States, Italy and Spain. T cells, B-cell-depleted T cells, or PBMCs supplied cDNA or gDNA.

Per the study methods: Counts of nucleated cells, estimated from reference gene primer amplification, were obtained. Assay: immunoSEQ multiplex PCR; the TCRdb copy retains only in-frame clones and omits some. V and J calls plus clone size are reproduced from that table; the DNA served to infer D and trimming. This sample has roughly 260,000 clones, with around 87% found just once. The V and J genes are TRBV7-8 and TRBJ1-1; 8 nucleotides match TRBD1. Input material: peripheral blood. The sequence was obtained from a woman in her fifties or sixties with acute or convalescent COVID-19. In nucleotides, the CDR3 is TGTGCCAGCAGCGCGGGACAGGCATTGAGCACTGAAGCTTTCTTT. This encodes CASSAGQALSTEAFF.